The 22 T cell receptor beta chains given below trace back to one sample, sequenced in a study of vaccination and CD4 T cells after COVID-19. Time point in this sample: late sampling 161 to 241 days after vaccination in three convalescent patients. TCRdb reprocessed the PCR reads with MiXCR, giving one entry per CDR3 protein. Among roughly 28,000 distinct CDR3 sequences, roughly 45% were seen once, and the ten largest hold 5.8%. This specimen consisted of CD4+ T cells from blood, obtained about 7 months after SARS-CoV-2 vaccination. The source is a human donor who had recovered from COVID-19.

This chain joins TRBV20-1 and TRBJ2-7, with 7 bases aligning to TRBD2. Germline assignment: CDR1 DFQATT and CDR2 SNEGSKA (reference sequence). V lost 1 base and J lost 0; bases outside the gene matches: 6. The CDR3 runs 15 residues. CDR3 loop: CSARVSGRSSYEQYF. The CDR3 region has the DNA TGCAGTGCTAGAGTTAGCGGGCGGAGCTCCTACGAGCAGTACTTC.

This clonotype showed up just a few times. The genes are TRBV28 and TRBJ2-3; 13 nucleotides align to TRBD2. V was pared by 6 bases and J by 3 bases, with 9 bases of the junction left unmatched. The germline V gene encodes CDR1 MDHEN and CDR2 SYDVKM. CDR3 length: 17 amino acids. Written as DNA, the CDR3 is TGTGCCAGCAGCAGCCGGACTAGCGGGAGAGTTACAGATACGCAGTATTTT. It yields the protein CASSSRTSGRVTDTQYF.

This clonotype has a handful of counts. The rearrangement uses TRBV6-1 and TRBJ1-2; the D is unclear. V was pared by 6 bases and J by 10 bases, with 24 bases between. The V gene's germline CDR1 is MNHNS and CDR2 SASEGT. The CDR3 sequence is 15 residues long. Written as DNA, the CDR3 is TGTGCCAGCAGCGCACCGCCTCCTCGGCTCGCCCCCTACACCTTC. As protein: CASSAPPPRLAPYTF.

A few counts support this clonotype. This chain connects TRBV20-1 to TRBJ2-2; the match to TRBD2 covers 13 bases. CDR1 is DFQATT and CDR2 is SNEGSKA in the germline V gene (reference sequence). J gave up 3 bases and V 5 bases, and 6 bases lay outside the gene matches. The CDR3 contains 16 residues. CDR3 loop: CSAADGLAGDTGELFF. The DNA of the CDR3 is TGCAGTGCTGCCGATGGACTAGCGGGAGACACCGGGGAGCTGTTTTTT.

This clonotype was seen more than once but under ten times. The chain joins TRBV6-1 to TRBJ1-5; 8 positions agree with TRBD1. V dropped 5 bases and J dropped 7; count of bases not matched to a gene: 7. The germline V gene encodes CDR1 MNHNS and CDR2 SASEGT. The CDR3 is 14 residues long. The CDR3 DNA follows: TGTGCCAGCAGTCCCCAGGGGGCTTTACAGCCCCAGCATTTT. Amino acids: CASSPQGALQPQHF.

CDR3 coding DNA: TGCAGTGCCCACCAACTAGCGGGGGGTCTGGGTGAGCAGTTCTTC. This encodes CSAHQLAGGLGEQFF. The chain joins TRBV20-1 to TRBJ2-1; 12 positions agree with TRBD2. The CDR3 runs to 15 residues. V lost 6 bases and J lost 9; bases outside the gene matches: 12. CDR1 and CDR2 (germline): DFQATT, SNEGSKA (reference sequence).

This sequence joins TRBV24-1 and TRBJ2-5, with D uncertain. The V gene's germline CDR1 is KGHDR and CDR2 SFDVKD. V lost 0 bases, J lost 10 bases, and 2 bases lay in between. The CDR3 totals 10 residues. The CDR3 protein is CATSDLYQYF. Written as DNA, the CDR3 is TGTGCCACCAGTGATTTGTACCAGTACTTC.

The V and J genes are TRBV10-1 and TRBJ2-7; D not certain. The CDR3 contains 13 residues. Germline V gene lookup returns CDR1 WNHNN and CDR2 SYGVQD (reference sequence). The ends were cut back, 3 bases at V and 6 bases at J, with 12 bases in the middle. CDR3 in amino acids: CASSDPDTGEQYF. For the CDR3, the DNA is TGCGCCAGCAGTGACCCCGACACGGGCGAGCAGTACTTC.

This clonotype is medium-sized within its sample. The chain recombines TRBV15 with TRBJ1-6; TRBD1 is a possible D gene (5 bases). The V gene's germline CDR1 is LNHNV and CDR2 YYDKDF (reference sequence). The CDR3 runs to 14 residues. V lost 3 bases to trimming and J lost 7 bases, with 10 bases between them. The CDR3 region is CATSRTAENSPLHF. Here the CDR3 DNA reads TGTGCCACCAGCAGGACAGCTGAAAATTCACCCCTCCACTTT.

This chain links TRBV6-4 with TRBJ1-3; TRBD1 aligns across 8 bases. V gave up 3 bases and J gave up 7 bases; unmatched junction bases: 2. CDR1 MRHNA and CDR2 SNTAGT come from the germline V gene. CDR3 length equals 13 residues. CDR3 coding DNA: TGTGCCAGCAGTGAGGACAGGGTTAACACCATATATTTT. This translates into CASSEDRVNTIYF.

This rearrangement joins TRBV20-1 to TRBJ2-7, with D hard to call. V was shortened by 6 bases and J by 0 bases, with 18 bases between the two germline ends. This CDR3 is 15 amino acids long. Germline CDR1 DFQATT, CDR2 SNEGSKA (reference sequence). CDR3 region: CSAPLGGLTSYEQYF. DNA for the CDR3: TGCAGTGCCCCCCTAGGCGGCCTTACCTCCTACGAGCAGTACTTC.

The genes are TRBV6-1 and TRBJ1-1; D unclear. This CDR3 spans 13 amino acids. Germline V gene sequence: CDR1 MNHNS, CDR2 SASEGT. V was clipped by 8 bases and J by 0 bases, with 10 bases between them. The CDR3 loop is CASVVDVNTEAFF. The CDR3 DNA follows: TGTGCCAGCGTTGTCGACGTGAACACTGAAGCTTTCTTT.

The genes are TRBV15 and TRBJ1-2; 10 bases fit TRBD1. J gave up 5 bases and V 3 bases, and 6 bases lay outside the gene matches. Per the germline V gene, CDR1 is LNHNV and CDR2 is YYDKDF (reference sequence). This CDR3 region has 15 residues. CDR3: CATSSPGQGIYGYTF. CDR3 nucleotide sequence: TGTGCCACCAGCAGTCCGGGACAGGGGATATATGGCTACACCTTC.

The chain recombines TRBV20-1 with TRBJ1-1, with 11 positions matching TRBD1. Losses at the gene ends were 2 bases for V and 3 bases for J; bases not matched to a gene: 2. Germline CDR1 DFQATT, CDR2 SNEGSKA (reference sequence). The CDR3 spans 14 residues. The CDR3 here is CSARKGQGDTEAFF. Here the CDR3 DNA reads TGCAGTGCTAGAAAGGGACAGGGGGACACTGAAGCTTTCTTT.

The genes are TRBV6-4 and TRBJ1-5; maybe TRBD1 (6 bases). The CDR3 extends over 16 amino acids. Trimming cost V 5 bases and J 5 bases, with 19 bases left between them. The germline gives CDR1 MRHNA, CDR2 SNTAGT. The CDR3, as DNA: TGTGCCAGCAGTAAAATTGTTTTGGGACACCATCAGCCCCAGCATTTT. Translation: CASSKIVLGHHQPQHF.

Comments on this clonotype: The junction differs from germline at one of its ends, possibly a read error. This sequence joins TRBV7-7 and TRBJ2-1, with 7 bases that match TRBD2. CDR3 length: 15 residues. CDR1 and CDR2 from the germline V gene are SSHAT and FNYEAQ (reference sequence). The CDR3 is CASSTSQRDIDEQFF. DNA of the CDR3: TGTGCTAGCAGCACCTCCCAGCGGGATATCGATGAGCAGTTCTTC.

The genes are TRBV4-2 and TRBJ2-1; 9 bases align to TRBD2. Germline assignment: CDR1 LGHNA and CDR2 YNFKEQ. V was clipped by 5 bases and J by 0 bases; unmatched bases: 2. The CDR3 consists of 15 residues. The CDR3 here is CASSNSGSSYNEQFF. CDR3 in DNA: TGTGCCAGCAGCAATAGCGGGAGCTCCTACAATGAGCAGTTCTTC.

V gene TRBV4-2 combines with J gene TRBJ1-1, with D uncertain. V lost 0 bases to trimming and J lost 1 base, with 9 bases between them. The CDR3 covers 15 residues. CDR1 is LGHNA, CDR2 YNFKEQ, per germline. CDR3 residues: CASSQDWGRNTEAFF. The CDR3 region has the DNA TGTGCCAGCAGCCAAGATTGGGGTCGGAACACTGAAGCTTTCTTT.

The J gene is TRBJ2-3, the V gene TRBV9; D is ambiguous. CDR1 is SGDLS, CDR2 YYNGEE, per germline. The length of the CDR3 is 14 residues. V was pared by 2 bases and J by 2 bases, with 9 bases between. The CDR3 sequence is CASSVAQLTDTQYF. The DNA for the CDR3 is TGTGCCAGCAGCGTCGCACAGCTCACAGATACGCAGTATTTT.

V is TRBV20-1 and J is TRBJ2-1; the D is unclear. The germline V gene encodes CDR1 DFQATT and CDR2 SNEGSKA (reference sequence). V dropped 4 bases and J dropped 6 bases, with 16 bases sitting between them. The CDR3 loop spans 14 amino acids. The CDR3 loop reads CSAIRGSRSNEQFF. As DNA, the CDR3 is TGCAGTGCTATTAGAGGTAGCCGGTCCAATGAGCAGTTCTTC.

This rearrangement joins TRBV15 to TRBJ2-1; 7 bases match TRBD2. After removal of 5 bases from V and 0 bases from J, the junction contained 4 bases not matched to a gene. The CDR3 is 15 amino acids. Germline V CDR1 and CDR2: LNHNV, YYDKDF (reference sequence). This chain's CDR3 is CATSATSDSYNEQFF. The CDR3 DNA sequence: TGTGCCACCAGCGCTACTAGCGACTCCTACAATGAGCAGTTCTTC.

The rearrangement links TRBV6-2 or TRBV6-3 to TRBJ2-7; possible D gene TRBD2, 6 bases. The V end lost 6 bases, the J end lost 0 bases, and 6 bases lay between the germline ends. This CDR3 is 12 amino acids long. Per germline, CDR1 MNHEY and CDR2 SVGEGT. The CDR3 reads CASSGGSYEQYF. In DNA, the CDR3 is TGTGCCAGCAGCGGGGGCTCCTACGAGCAGTACTTC.